This T cell receptor (beta chain) derives from a study of cytomegalovirus exposure and HLA in healthy donors. Turning to the study itself: The early release's HLA-typed donors yielded 65 million to 85 million unique TCRs. Points from the study as a whole: Some public TCRs appeared in many individuals, while most sequences were rare. It was taken for granted in presence/absence analyses that sequencing depth across donors was roughly uniform.

The PCR contained 60 Vbeta and 13 Jbeta primers. Clones were read by immunoSEQ multiplex PCR, and TCRdb kept only the in-frame ones, dropping some. The sample includes around 120,000 clones, approximately 82% of them seen just once. Details on this clone: Its antigen is unknown.

CDR1 is SGDLS, CDR2 YYNGEE, per germline. CDR3 length: 15 amino acids. J was trimmed by 10 bases and V by 1 base; bases with no gene match: 11. The chain joins TRBV9 to TRBJ2-1; 7 bases map to TRBD2. The sample consisted of PBMCs. This receptor was identified in a boy under 10 years old in good health and CMV-seronegative. The CDR3 nucleotides read TGTGCCAGCAGCGTATTATTGGGAGGGGCAGGGGAGCAGTTCTTC. Amino acid sequence: CASSVLLGGAGEQFF.